Included here is one T cell receptor (beta chain) sequence, with context. This clonotype was detected a few times. Its specific antigen is unknown. Per-nucleotide qualities are absent, and no much larger clonotype sits a single base away. Taken with the paper, the label for treatment or condition translates to: live attenuated yellow fever vaccine strain. At each blood-draw timepoint, two biological replicates of bulk PBMCs were obtained. PBMCs were isolated from peripheral blood using a standard Ficoll-Paque protocol. TriZol was used to extract RNA from bulk PBMCs, CD4 and CD8 fractions, and dextramer-positive and dextramer-negative fractions. This entry belongs to a study of T cells after yellow fever vaccination (dated by TCRdb to the late 2010s). As for the study more broadly: Libraries from fractions with low cell numbers were prepared with the SMART-Seq v4 Ultra Low Input RNA kit. To track T-cell clones before and after primary and booster YFV17D yellow fever vaccination, bulk TCR alpha and beta repertoires were sequenced longitudinally. Two healthy male donors, one aged 18 to 29 and one aged 30 to 40 years, made up the cohort. Blood samples were taken at several timepoints before and after primary and secondary immunization, and bulk PBMC replicates and cell subsets were isolated.

Points the paper makes about the study in general: Compared with the primary T-cell response, the secondary T-cell response was faster but weaker, reaching its peak on day 5 rather than on day 15. Because the study included only a couple of donors, the extent to which the findings can be generalized is limited. A small share of clonotypes was detected in both CD4 and CD8 compartments, with the overlap likely arising from convergent recombination. Most clones expanded after primary vaccination were re-detected after the booster (approximately 96% of CD4 and around 86% of CD8), suggesting broad memory maintenance. Computational filtering was required because FACS-sorted repertoires could contain abundant contaminating clonotypes from the bulk population.

TCR cDNA was synthesized by 5'RACE template switching, which introduced a universal primer site and unique molecular identifiers. Priming for cDNA synthesis came from both the TCR alpha and TCR beta constant segments. Two PCR steps were used to amplify libraries, with sample barcodes and sequencing adapters being added in the second step. Sequencing of the libraries was done on either Illumina HiSeq 2500 (2x100 bp) or NovaSeq (2x150 bp). On the study's bioinformatics: Reads were demultiplexed and collapsed into UMI consensus sequences with MIGEC, and V(D)J alignment was performed with MiXCR. Vaccine-responding clonotypes were identified with edgeR using replicate PBMC samples, with FDR below 0.01 and a log2 fold change above 5 up to day 15 being required. Each bulk clonotype received a CD4 or CD8 identity based on whether the sequenced CD4 or CD8 repertoire contained that clonotype at higher abundance. TCRdb itself trimmed the public reads at Q25 with fastp, ran MiXCR and retained productive beta chains. Duplicate CDR3 protein sequences are folded into a single record with the most common DNA and genes. TCRdb, rather than the study authors, made the V and J calls. This sample has 500,000 to 650,000 distinct CDR3 sequences in its table, and around 16% of those were observed once. The ten largest clones capture approximately 15% of the sample.

Trimming removed 3 bases from V and 3 bases from J; the gene matches leave 4 bases unexplained. The germline V gene encodes CDR1 MGHRA and CDR2 YSYEKL. The CDR3 contains 14 residues, cysteine and phenylalanine counted. Of the read, only the CDR3 DNA is kept; its 42 bases are in frame from base 1. The receptor's source is a man between 18 and 29 years old who received the YFV17D yellow fever vaccine. The chain is assembled from TRBV4-1 and TRBJ2-5, and 7 junction bases match TRBD2. The starting material was PBMCs, obtained about 5 days after the first yellow fever vaccination. In nucleotide form, the sequence is TGCGCCAGCAGCCAGACCGGACTAGAAGAGACCCAGTACTTC. This encodes CASSQTGLEETQYF.